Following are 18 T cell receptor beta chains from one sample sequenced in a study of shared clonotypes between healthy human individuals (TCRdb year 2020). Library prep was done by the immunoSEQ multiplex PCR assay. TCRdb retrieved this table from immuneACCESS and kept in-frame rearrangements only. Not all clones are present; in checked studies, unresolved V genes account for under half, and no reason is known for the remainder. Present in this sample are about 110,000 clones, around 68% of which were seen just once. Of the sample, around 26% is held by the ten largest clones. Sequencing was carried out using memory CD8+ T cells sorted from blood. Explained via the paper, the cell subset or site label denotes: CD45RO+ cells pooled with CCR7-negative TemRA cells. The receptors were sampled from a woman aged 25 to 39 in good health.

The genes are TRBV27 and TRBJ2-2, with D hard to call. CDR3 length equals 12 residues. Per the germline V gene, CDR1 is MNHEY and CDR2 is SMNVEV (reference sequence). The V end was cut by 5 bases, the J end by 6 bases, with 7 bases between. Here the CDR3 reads CASSPGAGELFF. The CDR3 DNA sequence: TGTGCCAGCAGTCCAGGTGCCGGGGAGCTGTTTTTT.

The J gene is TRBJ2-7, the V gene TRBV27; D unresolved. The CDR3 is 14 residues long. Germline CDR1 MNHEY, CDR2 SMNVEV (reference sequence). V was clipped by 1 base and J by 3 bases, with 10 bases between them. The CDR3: CASSLFRPNYEQYF. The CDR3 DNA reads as TGTGCCAGCAGTTTATTTAGGCCCAACTACGAGCAGTACTTC.

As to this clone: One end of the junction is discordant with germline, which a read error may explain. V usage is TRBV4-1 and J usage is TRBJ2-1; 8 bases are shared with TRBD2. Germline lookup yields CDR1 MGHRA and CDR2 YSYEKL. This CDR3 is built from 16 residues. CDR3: CASSQDAAGAYNEQFF. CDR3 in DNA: TGTGCCAGCAGCCAAGATGCAGCGGGAGCCTACAATGAGCAGTTCTTC.

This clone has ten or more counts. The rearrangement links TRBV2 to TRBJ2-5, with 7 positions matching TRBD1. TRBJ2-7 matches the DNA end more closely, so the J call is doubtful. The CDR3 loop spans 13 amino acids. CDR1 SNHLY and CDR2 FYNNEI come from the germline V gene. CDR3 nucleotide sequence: TGTGCCACAACAGGGGCGGACTCCTACGAGCAGTACTTC. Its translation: CATTGADSYEQYF.

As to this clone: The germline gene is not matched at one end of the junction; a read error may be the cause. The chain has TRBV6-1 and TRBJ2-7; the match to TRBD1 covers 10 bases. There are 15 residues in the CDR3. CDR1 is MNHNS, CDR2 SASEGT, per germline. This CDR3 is CASRQGAEGGYEQYF. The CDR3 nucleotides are TGCGCCAGCAGACAGGGGGCCGAGGGAGGCTACGAGCAGTACTTC.

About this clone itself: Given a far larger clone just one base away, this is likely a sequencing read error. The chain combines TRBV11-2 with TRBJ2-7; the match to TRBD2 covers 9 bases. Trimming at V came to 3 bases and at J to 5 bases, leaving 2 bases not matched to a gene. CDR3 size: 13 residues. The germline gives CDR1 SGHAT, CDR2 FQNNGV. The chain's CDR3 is CASSFLAGDEQYF. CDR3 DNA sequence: TGTGCCAGCAGCTTTTTAGCGGGGGACGAGCAGTACTTC.

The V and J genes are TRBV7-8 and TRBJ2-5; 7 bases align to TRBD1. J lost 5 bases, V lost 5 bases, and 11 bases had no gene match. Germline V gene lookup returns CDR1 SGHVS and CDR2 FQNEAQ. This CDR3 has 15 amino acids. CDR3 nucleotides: TGTGCCAGCAGCCCAGCGACAGGGTTTCAGGAGACCCAGTACTTC. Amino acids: CASSPATGFQETQYF.

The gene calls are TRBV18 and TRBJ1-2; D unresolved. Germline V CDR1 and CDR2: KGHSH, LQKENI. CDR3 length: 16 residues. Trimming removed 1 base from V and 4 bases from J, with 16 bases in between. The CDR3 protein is CASSPLLGISGYGYTF. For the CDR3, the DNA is TGTGCCAGCTCACCACTCCTCGGGATTTCGGGCTATGGCTACACCTTC.

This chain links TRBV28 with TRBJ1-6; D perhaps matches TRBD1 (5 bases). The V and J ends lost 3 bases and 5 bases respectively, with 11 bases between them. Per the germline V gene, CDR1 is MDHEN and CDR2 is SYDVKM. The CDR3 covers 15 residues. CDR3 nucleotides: TGTGCCAGCAGTTTCGCCGGGGCCGATAATTCACCCCTCCACTTT. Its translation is CASSFAGADNSPLHF.

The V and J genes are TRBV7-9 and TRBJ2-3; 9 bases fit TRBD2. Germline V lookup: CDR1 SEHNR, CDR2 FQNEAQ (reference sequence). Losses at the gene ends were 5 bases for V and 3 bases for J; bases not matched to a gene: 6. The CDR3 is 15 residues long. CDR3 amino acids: CASSGGTSNTDTQYF. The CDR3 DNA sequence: TGTGCCAGCAGCGGCGGGACTAGCAATACAGATACGCAGTATTTT.

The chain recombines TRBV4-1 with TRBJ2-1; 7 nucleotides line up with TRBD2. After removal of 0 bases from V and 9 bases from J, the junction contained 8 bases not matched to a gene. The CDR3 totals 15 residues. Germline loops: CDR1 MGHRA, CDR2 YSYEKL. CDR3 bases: TGCGCCAGCAGCCAAGATCTAGGACTAGGGTTTGAGCAGTTCTTC. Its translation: CASSQDLGLGFEQFF.

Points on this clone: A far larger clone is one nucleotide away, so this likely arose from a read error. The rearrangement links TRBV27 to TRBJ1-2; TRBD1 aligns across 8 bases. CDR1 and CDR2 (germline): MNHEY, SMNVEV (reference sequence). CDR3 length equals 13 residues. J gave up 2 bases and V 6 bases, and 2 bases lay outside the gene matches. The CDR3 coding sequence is TGTGCCAGCAGCCGGGACAGGAACTATGGCTACACCTTC. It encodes CASSRDRNYGYTF.

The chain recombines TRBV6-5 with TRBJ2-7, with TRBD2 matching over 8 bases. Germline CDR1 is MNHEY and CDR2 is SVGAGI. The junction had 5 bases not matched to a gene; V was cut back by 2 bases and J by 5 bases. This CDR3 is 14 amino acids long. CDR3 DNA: TGTGCCAGCAGTTACGAGACTAGCGCCCACGAGCAGTACTTC. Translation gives CASSYETSAHEQYF.

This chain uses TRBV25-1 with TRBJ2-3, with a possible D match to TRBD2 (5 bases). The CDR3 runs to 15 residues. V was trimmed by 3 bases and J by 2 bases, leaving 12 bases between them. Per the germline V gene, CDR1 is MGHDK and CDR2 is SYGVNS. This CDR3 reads CASSDSDSNTDTQYF. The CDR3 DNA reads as TGTGCCAGCAGTGATAGCGATTCAAACACAGATACGCAGTATTTT.

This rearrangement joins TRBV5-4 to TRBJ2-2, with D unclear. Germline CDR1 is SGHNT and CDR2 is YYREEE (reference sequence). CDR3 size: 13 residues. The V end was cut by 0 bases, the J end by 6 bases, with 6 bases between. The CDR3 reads CASSLDPPGELFF. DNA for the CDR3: TGTGCCAGCAGCTTGGATCCCCCCGGGGAGCTGTTTTTT.

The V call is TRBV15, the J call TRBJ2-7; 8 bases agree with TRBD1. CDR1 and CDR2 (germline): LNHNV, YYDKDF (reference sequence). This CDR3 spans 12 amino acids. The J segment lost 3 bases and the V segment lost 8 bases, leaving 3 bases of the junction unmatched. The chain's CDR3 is CATGQGYYEQYF. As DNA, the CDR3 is TGTGCCACCGGACAGGGTTACTACGAGCAGTACTTC.

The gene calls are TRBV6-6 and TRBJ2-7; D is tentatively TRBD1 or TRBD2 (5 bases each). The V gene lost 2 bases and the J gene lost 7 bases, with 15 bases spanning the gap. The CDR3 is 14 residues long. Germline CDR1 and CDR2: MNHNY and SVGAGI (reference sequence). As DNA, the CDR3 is TGTGCCAGCAGTTACGGGGGAAATGTGTGGGAGCAGTACTTC. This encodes CASSYGGNVWEQYF.

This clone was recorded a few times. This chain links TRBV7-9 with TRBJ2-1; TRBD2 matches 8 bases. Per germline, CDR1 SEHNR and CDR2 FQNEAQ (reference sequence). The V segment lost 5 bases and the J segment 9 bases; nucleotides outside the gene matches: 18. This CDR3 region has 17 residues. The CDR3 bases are TGTGCCAGCAGCCCCCCTATAGCGGGGAGGGCCTCTGGTGAGCAGTTCTTC. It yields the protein CASSPPIAGRASGEQFF. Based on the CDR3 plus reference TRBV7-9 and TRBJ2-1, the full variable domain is DTGVSQNPRHKITKRGQNVTFRCDPISEHNRLYWYRQTLGQGPEFLTYFQNEAQLEKSRLLSDRFSAERPKGSFSTLEIQRTEQGDSAMYLCASSPPIAGRASGEQFFGPGTRLTVL.